The entry below describes one T cell receptor beta chain. The record originates from a study of control samples from healthy donors and cancer patients. The CDR3 sequence is 15 residues long. V was clipped by 4 bases and J by 0 bases, with 12 bases between them. Germline CDR1 is SGHTA and CDR2 is FQGNSA. Repertoires were generated with immunoSEQ multiplex PCR, while TCRdb's copy carries only in-frame clones and drops some. The repertoire holds under 65,000 clones, with around 93% as singletons. The sample consisted of PBMCs. This clonotype originated in a man younger than 45 with colorectal cancer. This sequence joins TRBV7-2 and TRBJ1-1; D is uncertain. The CDR3, as DNA: TGTGCCAGCAGCTACGCCCTTCACTTGAACACTGAAGCTTTCTTT. It is translated as CASSYALHLNTEAFF.